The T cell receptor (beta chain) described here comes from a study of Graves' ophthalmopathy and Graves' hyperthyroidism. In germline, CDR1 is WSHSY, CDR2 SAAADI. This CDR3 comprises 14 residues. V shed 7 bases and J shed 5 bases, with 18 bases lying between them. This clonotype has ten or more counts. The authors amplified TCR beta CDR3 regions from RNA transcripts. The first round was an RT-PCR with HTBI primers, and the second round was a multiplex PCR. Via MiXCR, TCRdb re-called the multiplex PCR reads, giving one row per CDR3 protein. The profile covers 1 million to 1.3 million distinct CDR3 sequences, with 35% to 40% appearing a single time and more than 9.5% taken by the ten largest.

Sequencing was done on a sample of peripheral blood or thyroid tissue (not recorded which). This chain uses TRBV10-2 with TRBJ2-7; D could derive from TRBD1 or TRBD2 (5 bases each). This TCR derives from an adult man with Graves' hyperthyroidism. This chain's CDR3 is CASKAGTALHEQYF. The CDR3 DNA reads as TGCGCCAGCAAAGCCGGGACGGCCCTTCACGAGCAGTACTTC.